Below, 18 T cell receptor beta chains from the same sample are listed, as sequenced in a study of T cell responses to AZD1222 COVID-19 vaccine (dated by TCRdb to the early 2020s). This specimen's time point label, per the study, means: baseline before first vaccination. Library preparation was by the immunoSEQ multiplex PCR assay. The source is immuneACCESS, and TCRdb retained only in-frame sequences with V and J called. Part of the clones is not carried over; for the studies checked, unresolved V genes explain less than half of this, and the remainder is unexplained. The sample table records over 100,000 clones; approximately 84% of these occur just once. The ten largest clones represent about 9.7% of the sample. Material: peripheral blood, obtained on day 0 of AZD1222 vaccination. The source of these receptors is an adult in good health.

The chain is built from TRBV28 and TRBJ1-2, with TRBD1 matching 7 bases. The germline V gene has CDR1 MDHEN and CDR2 SYDVKM. This CDR3 has 15 residues. V gave up 5 bases and J gave up 5 bases; unmatched junction bases: 11. The DNA of the CDR3 is TGTGCCAGCAGTCTAACCAGGGGGGCTTGGTATGGCTACACCTTC. Translated: CASSLTRGAWYGYTF.

A single count supports this clone. V usage is TRBV5-5 and J usage is TRBJ2-1; the D gene is possibly TRBD2 (5 bases). V was shortened by 4 bases and J by 0 bases, with 14 bases between the two germline ends. The V gene's germline CDR1 is SGHKS and CDR2 YYEKEE (reference sequence). CDR3 length equals 16 residues. The CDR3 loop is CASSPGGRISYNEQFF. The CDR3 DNA follows: TGTGCCAGCAGCCCTGGAGGCAGAATCTCCTACAATGAGCAGTTCTTC.

The rearrangement uses TRBV4-2 and TRBJ1-4; TRBD1 agrees at 8 bases. The CDR3 has 16 residues. Germline V CDR1 and CDR2: LGHNA, YNFKEQ. V was pared by 5 bases and J by 4 bases, with 9 bases of the junction left unmatched. Here the CDR3 reads CASSVRQGNDNEKLFF. The CDR3 nucleotides read TGTGCCAGCAGCGTCCGACAGGGGAACGATAATGAAAAACTGTTTTTT.

The chain uses TRBV29-1 and TRBJ2-2; 8 nucleotides match TRBD1. CDR3 size: 16 residues. The germline V gene has CDR1 SQVTM and CDR2 ANQGSEA. Losses at the gene ends were 4 bases for V and 8 bases for J; bases not matched to a gene: 15. The CDR3, as DNA: TGCAGCGTTGGCCGAGCTCGGACAGGGTATGCAGGGGAGCTGTTTTTT. It codes for CSVGRARTGYAGELFF.

The V gene is TRBV28, the J gene TRBJ1-1; D gene unclear. V was shortened by 3 bases and J by 5 bases, with 13 bases between the two germline ends. The CDR3 length is 14 residues. Germline-derived CDR1 and CDR2 are MDHEN and SYDVKM. CDR3 DNA: TGTGCCAGCAGTTTCATACCTACGGATACTGAAGCTTTCTTT. It is translated as CASSFIPTDTEAFF.

Only a few counts were recorded for this clone. The chain's CDR3 is CASSQQGGYRLSGYTF. CDR3 bases: TGTGCCAGCAGCCAGCAGGGCGGCTACAGGCTTTCTGGCTACACCTTC. The rearrangement joins TRBV4-2 to TRBJ1-2; maybe TRBD1 (5 bases). The V end was cut by 3 bases, the J end by 7 bases, with 21 bases between. The length of the CDR3 is 16 residues. Germline CDR1 is LGHNA and CDR2 is YNFKEQ.

V is TRBV7-2 and J is TRBJ1-2; the D gene is possibly TRBD1 (5 bases). Looked up from germline, CDR1 is SGHTA and CDR2 is FQGNSA. Trimming left V 3 bases short and J 0 bases short, with 14 bases between. The CDR3 consists of 16 residues. Written as DNA, the CDR3 is TGTGCCAGCAGCTTCTCGACGGGACTTACTAACTATGGCTACACCTTC. Protein: CASSFSTGLTNYGYTF.

The V call is TRBV28, the J call TRBJ2-1, with unresolved D. The CDR3 has 16 residues. Looked up from germline, CDR1 is MDHEN and CDR2 is SYDVKM. V was clipped by 6 bases and J by 0 bases, with 15 bases between them. The CDR3 sequence is CASSDEMRRSYNEQFF. The CDR3 DNA is TGTGCCAGCAGCGACGAGATGCGGCGCTCCTACAATGAGCAGTTCTTC.

The rearrangement links TRBV7-2 to TRBJ2-7; TRBD1 matches at 7 bases. Germline V gene data show CDR1 as SGHTA and CDR2 as FQGNSA. V trimming: 1 base; J trimming: 4 bases; junction bases outside the gene matches: 1. The CDR3 spans 13 residues. This CDR3 is CASSLEQGYEQYF. CDR3 DNA: TGTGCCAGCAGCTTAGAACAGGGGTACGAGCAGTACTTC.

Written as DNA, the CDR3 is TGTGCCAGCAGCTCTTGGGCGAAAGAGACCCAGTACTTC. Protein: CASSSWAKETQYF. The gene calls are TRBV28 and TRBJ2-5; no firm D call. Looked up from germline, CDR1 is MDHEN and CDR2 is SYDVKM. The CDR3 is made up of 13 amino acids. Trimming left V 6 bases short and J 3 bases short, with 11 bases between.

V is TRBV29-1 and J is TRBJ2-3; 9 bases are a match to TRBD1. V lost 4 bases and J lost 2; bases outside the gene matches: 1. The CDR3 runs to 13 residues. Germline values: CDR1 SQVTM, CDR2 ANQGSEA. The DNA for the CDR3 is TGCAGCGTTGGACAGGGGGACACAGATACGCAGTATTTT. Translation gives CSVGQGDTDTQYF.

The chain couples TRBV27 to TRBJ2-1; D is perhaps TRBD1 (7 bases). This CDR3 is built from 12 residues. Germline V gene data show CDR1 as MNHEY and CDR2 as SMNVEV (reference sequence). V shed 10 bases and J shed 4 bases, with 11 bases lying between them. CDR3 protein: CAISGGYNEQFF. CDR3 bases: TGTGCCATTTCAGGGGGGTACAATGAGCAGTTCTTC.

V gene TRBV4-1 combines with J gene TRBJ1-5, with D unclear. Germline assignment: CDR1 MGHRA and CDR2 YSYEKL. The V end was cut by 1 base, the J end by 7 bases, with 8 bases between. The CDR3 consists of 13 residues. CDR3 DNA: TGCGCCAGCAGCCAAGGGCCGGAACAGCCCCAGCATTTT. It encodes CASSQGPEQPQHF.

The V gene is TRBV5-5, the J gene TRBJ2-5; tentative D call: TRBD1 (5 bases). V was shortened by 0 bases and J by 0 bases, with 12 bases between the two germline ends. Germline values: CDR1 SGHKS, CDR2 YYEKEE (reference sequence). The CDR3 is 16 amino acids. The CDR3 DNA sequence: TGTGCCAGCAGCTTGGAGGGGTTCCCTAACCAAGAGACCCAGTACTTC. The encoded protein is CASSLEGFPNQETQYF.

The rearrangement uses TRBV4-1 and TRBJ1-1; D might be TRBD1 (5 bases). With 1 base removed from V and 1 base from J, the gap between germline ends came to 10 bases. Germline V CDR1 and CDR2: MGHRA, YSYEKL. This CDR3 contains 15 residues. The CDR3 coding sequence is TGCGCCAGCAGCCAAGGGGGACTTCCGAACACTGAAGCTTTCTTT. Protein product: CASSQGGLPNTEAFF.

The CDR3 DNA sequence: TGTGCCAGCAGTGGGGTCACCCAAGAGACCCAGTACTTC. This codes for CASSGVTQETQYF. The V and J genes are TRBV2 and TRBJ2-5; D unresolved. Trimming took 4 bases from V and 1 from J, leaving 7 bases between them. There are 13 residues in the CDR3. Germline CDR1 reads SNHLY; CDR2 reads FYNNEI.

The V call is TRBV29-1, the J call TRBJ2-3; possible D gene TRBD2, 5 bases. This CDR3 comprises 13 residues. The V gene lost 3 bases and the J gene lost 2 bases, with 9 bases spanning the gap. Germline CDR1 and CDR2: SQVTM and ANQGSEA. The CDR3 sequence: CSVEDFFTDTQYF. CDR3 DNA sequence: TGCAGCGTTGAGGACTTCTTCACAGATACGCAGTATTTT.

The rearrangement links TRBV28 to TRBJ1-2, with D possibly being TRBD1 (6 bases). From germline, CDR1 is MDHEN and CDR2 SYDVKM. The V gene lost 1 base and the J gene lost 8 bases, with 14 bases spanning the gap. The CDR3 spans 14 residues. The DNA for the CDR3 is TGTGCCAGCAGTTTATCCGGGGGGCAGGCCGGCTACACCTTC. Residues: CASSLSGGQAGYTF.